These 2 T cell receptor beta chains were all obtained from the same sample, sequenced in a study of blood T cells in healthy people across ages. PCR was performed a second time for about 7 to 12 cycles using a sample-barcoded 5' primer and a J-beta primer mix. TCRdb re-derived calls from the 5' RACE reads in MiXCR, one entry per CDR3 protein. The sample carries 2 million or so distinct CDR3 sequences, roughly 49% recorded once. The material sequenced was blood. The receptors were gathered from a woman aged 40 to 50 in good health.

The rearrangement links TRBV29-1 to TRBJ1-2; TRBD1 aligns across 8 bases. The CDR3 consists of 16 residues. V was pared by 6 bases and J by 4 bases, with 16 bases of the junction left unmatched. CDR1 SQVTM and CDR2 ANQGSEA come from the germline V gene. The CDR3 is CSVSSVRTGHSYGYTF. CDR3 DNA: TGCAGCGTGTCCTCAGTTAGGACAGGGCATTCCTATGGCTACACCTTC.

This clonotype has just a few counts. V gene TRBV7-9 combines with J gene TRBJ2-5, with 10 bases matching TRBD2. In germline, CDR1 is SEHNR, CDR2 FQNEAQ (reference sequence). With V trimmed by 2 bases and J by 5 bases, 2 bases remained unmatched. The CDR3 totals 14 residues. CDR3 DNA sequence: TGTGCCAGCAGCTTAAGCGGGGGGGACGAGACCCAGTACTTC. Encoded protein: CASSLSGGDETQYF. The full variable domain, with the rest looked up from reference TRBV7-9 and TRBJ2-5, is DTGVSQNPRHKITKRGQNVTFRCDPISEHNRLYWYRQTLGQGPEFLTYFQNEAQLEKSRLLSDRFSAERPKGSFSTLEIQRTEQGDSAMYLCASSLSGGDETQYFGPGTRLLVL.